The rows below give T cell receptor beta chains drawn from one sample of a study of T cell responses to AZD1222 COVID-19 vaccine. Here immunoSEQ multiplex PCR was the method, and the copy in TCRdb shows in-frame clones only, minus some. The data show about 83,000 clones, roughly 90% seen once. The material sequenced was peripheral blood, taken on day 0 of MenACWY control vaccination. The receptors were gathered from an adult in good health. Each CDR3 is given with its conserved first and last residue.

v_call cdr3_aa
TRBV7-2 CASSSNRGRDEQFF
TRBV10-3 CATGQGGAEAFF
TRBV3-1/TRBV3-2 CASSLRQGSADTQYF
TRBV19 CASSIATGNYGYTF
TRBV19 CATRTGKGNQPQHF
TRBV28 CASRVTNSPLHF
TRBV19 CASRDRARGNTEAFF
TRBV30 CAWSQGGGQPQHF
TRBV30 CAWSVLTYEQYF
TRBV20-1 CSASRSGGGVYEQYF
TRBV7-6 CASSAWGRLAGAGRKETQYF
TRBV29-1 CSVLKIGYHTEAFF
TRBV28 CASSPGLAGGLDTQYF
TRBV7-9 CASSSWLDSYEQYF
TRBV12-3/TRBV12-4 CASKDLREAFF
TRBV23-1 CASSQSFNRGSYEQYF
TRBV6-5 CASKRQGVMNTEAFF
TRBV10-3 CAISETYEQYF
TRBV6-5 CASTSGVGEQYF
TRBV7-2 CASSLYGSYTDTQYF
TRBV28 CASSSSSAPWAEAFF
TRBV28 CASSLRDSLNTEAFF
TRBV6-5 CASSYSDTQYF
TRBV6-5 CASSSMDSYTEAFF
TRBV7-2 CASSPLFGDNEKLFF
TRBV7-8 CASTSQGNTIYF
TRBV28 CASSSYGVVPYEQYF
TRBV28 CASSLPGQLGDTQYF
TRBV9 CASNPISGSDTQYF
TRBV5-6 CASSLYDNSGANVLTF
TRBV28 CASSPTTFASGSSYNEQFF
TRBV27 CASSSRAQGRSGANVLTF
TRBV11-3 CASSLGGTNYGYTF
TRBV6-5 CASSYAQGNQPQHF
TRBV18 CASSPQELLNTGELFF
TRBV4-3 CASSQDHRQGGEKLFF
TRBV10-3 CAISARTSGGSSYNEQFF
TRBV7-2 CASSYREGLWSNEQFF
TRBV7-6 CASSLGQGGEKLFF
TRBV6-2/TRBV6-3 CASSLGLSSYNEQFF
TRBV28 CASRQGDAEAFF
TRBV19 CASSTRTGLWGKTEAFF
TRBV5-4 CASTFSGTSLTSGDTQYF
TRBV4-1 CASSTRQGEEKLFF
TRBV29-1 CSGAAGVEQYF
TRBV28 CASSLFEGWNYGYTF
TRBV18 CASSPGRSNQPQHF
TRBV5-1 CASSLAGAEQFF
TRBV5-6 CASTGRTQETQYF
TRBV11-2 CASSSSSGFGELFF
TRBV27 CASSAHSGAPVIGTGELFF